This T cell receptor (beta chain) stems from a study of beta chain features in type 1 diabetes (dated by TCRdb to 2016 to 2019). As for the study more broadly: No differences in mean age, gender distribution, total cell number or subset yield were found between patients and healthy donors. Naive and central memory subsets were obtained from all 30 or so donors, but regulatory and stem cell-like memory subsets were isolated from only 8 patients and roughly 8 healthy donors. Across all samples, around 99 million sorted cells were examined, and cell number per subset correlated strongly with RNA yield. In the study, recently diagnosed type 1 diabetes patients and matched healthy donors were compared on the TCRB repertoires of their sorted circulating CD4+ T cell subsets.

All of the isolated RNA was reverse transcribed with the High Capacity cDNA Reverse Transcription Kit, so expressed TCRB transcripts were sequenced. Deep immunoSEQ sequencing was applied to naive, central memory and regulatory T cell samples, giving an average of about 3.7 million total reads per sample. Sorted cells were lysed in RLT buffer and RNA was extracted with DNase-treated RNeasy Micro or Mini kits, depending on cell number. To prevent cross-contamination, every cell subset was processed on its own, while patient and healthy donor samples were processed together. Using the immunoSEQ multiplex PCR, TCRB sequences were amplified from cDNA into 87-bp fragments spanning the CDR3 region. Sequencing of the amplicons was performed on the Illumina HiSeq platform. As for the authors' bioinformatics: Synthetic template baselines were used to correct PCR bias computationally, reads within Hamming distance 2 were collapsed, and singletons that could not be merged were discarded. Reads were aligned against IMGT so that V, D and J genes, CDR3 length and insertions or deletions at six rearrangement sites could be assigned. Within each subset, clonotype counts were normalized to sorted cell number, after which true diversity and Gini coefficients were computed with the tcR R package. Repertoire sharing was quantified using the overlap coefficient calculated on TCRB nucleotide sequences. Out-of-frame TCRB sequences from naive cells were analyzed as a proxy for the pre-selection repertoire. TCRdb limited this immuneACCESS table to in-frame rearrangements with V and J called. A share of clones is missing; checked studies link under half to unresolved V genes, and the rest is unexplained. The V and J calls and clone size come from that table; D and trimming were worked out from the DNA. The sample table lists a few hundred thousand clones, around 12% of them with a count of one. In total, the top ten clones hold less than 0.02% of the sample.

In the case of this clone: Its antigen is unknown. No base-level quality is on record; no much larger clone is a single base apart.

What the study reported, not specific to this receptor: Naive, central memory and regulatory TCRB repertoires appeared to be more alike among patients than among healthy donors. A moderate but significant shortening of TCRB CDR3 length was observed in type 1 diabetes patients in all four CD4+ subsets. Shorter templates might have been favored by PCR, but patient and control samples were amplified and corrected together, so both groups would have been affected equally by any skew. Because cDNA was sequenced instead of genomic DNA, highly expressing activated cells could be over-represented, though the groups showed no difference in activation or CD3 levels. At VDJ recombination sites, type 1 diabetes patients had fewer insertions and more deleted nucleotides, which implies abnormalities in thymic rearrangement. Because the HLA sub-analyses included only small numbers of individuals, any influence of HLA type on TCRB rearrangement was left unresolved.

A single peripheral blood draw of approximately 110 mL on average was collected from each donor into heparinised tubes. Using a panel that included CD45RO, CCR7, CD25, CD127, CD95 and CD27, naive, central memory, regulatory and stem cell-like memory CD4+ T cells were sorted on a BD FACSAria II. A purity above 95% was achieved for all sorted populations. PBMCs were isolated right away by Lymphoprep density gradient centrifugation and were stained directly, without culture. Samples were stained and sorted in pairs, with one healthy donor and one patient per experiment, so that batch effects were minimized. A distance of 12 bases separates the germline ends of V and J, which lose 7 bases and 2 bases respectively. The CDR3, from cysteine to phenylalanine, totals 13 residues. Of all the DNA, just the CDR3 is kept, 39 bases in frame from base 1. The germline V gene encodes CDR1 MNHEY and CDR2 SVGAGI.

Sequences were obtained from naive CD4+ T cells from blood. What the cell subset or site label conveys for this sample: true naive CD4+ T cells. The V and J segments used are TRBV6-5 and TRBJ2-7; the D gene is perhaps TRBD2, on 6 matching bases. The clonotype comes from a man younger than 35 in good health. CDR3 protein: CASTRRRAYEQYF. The bases are TGTGCCAGCACCCGGCGGAGGGCCTACGAGCAGTACTTC.